The next 23 T cell receptor beta chains were all read from a single sample in a study of shared clonotypes between healthy human individuals (dated by TCRdb to 2020 to 2022). The receptor library was made with the immunoSEQ multiplex PCR assay. TCRdb mirrors the immuneACCESS table, restricted to in-frame sequences. Some clones are absent from its copies; in checked studies, under half trace to an unresolved V gene, and the reason for the others is unknown. The sample has over 2 million clones on record, 92% of them singletons. The ten largest clones represent approximately 0.39% of the sample. Sequenced material: naive CD4+ T cells from PBMCs. According to the study, the label for this sample's cell subset or site signals: CD45RA+ positively selected. The receptors were gathered from a man aged 18 to 30 in good health. Some clones in this sample may be carry-over from other donors' samples.

CDR3 sequence reads: CASSPRGQSYNEQFF. CDR3 DNA sequence: TGTGCCAGCAGCCCACGGGGGCAGTCCTACAATGAGCAGTTCTTC. The rearrangement joins TRBV28 to TRBJ2-1, with D perhaps being TRBD1 or TRBD2 (6 bases each). V lost 6 bases and J 1 base, leaving 13 bases between the germline ends. Germline assignment: CDR1 MDHEN and CDR2 SYDVKM. The CDR3 length is 15 residues.

This clone was seen once. The V and J genes are TRBV28 and TRBJ2-3; TRBD2 might be the D (7 bases). This CDR3 contains 14 residues. The germline CDR1 and CDR2 sequences are MDHEN and SYDVKM. Trimming took off 3 bases at V and 4 bases at J, with 11 bases between the two ends. As DNA, the CDR3 is TGTGCCAGCAGTTTGGAGGGGGGGGCAGATACGCAGTATTTT. The encoded protein is CASSLEGGADTQYF.

The gene calls are TRBV28 and TRBJ2-7; the D gene is possibly TRBD1 (6 bases). From germline, CDR1 is MDHEN and CDR2 SYDVKM. Trimming shortened V by 3 bases and J by 1 base, and 13 bases separated the two germline ends. CDR3 length equals 15 residues. CDR3 DNA sequence: TGTGCCAGCAGTTTGATGGGACACCGTTCCTACGAGCAGTACTTC. The encoded protein is CASSLMGHRSYEQYF.

The chain is built from TRBV28 and TRBJ1-5; tentatively, D is TRBD1 (5 bases). This CDR3 contains 15 residues. Trimming cost V 6 bases and J 0 bases, with 12 bases left between them. Germline V lookup: CDR1 MDHEN, CDR2 SYDVKM. This CDR3 reads CASRSGTDSNQPQHF. The CDR3 DNA reads as TGTGCCAGCAGATCCGGGACGGATAGCAATCAGCCCCAGCATTTT.

The rearrangement links TRBV18 to TRBJ2-3; no reliable D call. The germline V gene has CDR1 KGHSH and CDR2 LQKENI. The CDR3 runs to 14 residues. Trimming removed 3 bases at V and 4 bases at J, with 11 bases between. DNA for the CDR3: TGTGCCAGCTCACCCCCCCCATTCCCAGATACGCAGTATTTT. Translation gives CASSPPPFPDTQYF. The full variable domain, with the rest looked up from reference TRBV18 and TRBJ2-3, is NAGVMQNPRHLVRRRGQEARLRCSPMKGHSHVYWYRQLPEEGLKFMVYLQKENIIDESGMPKERFSAEFPKEGPSILRIQQVVRGDSAAYFCASSPPPFPDTQYFGPGTRLTVL.

The chain uses TRBV25-1 and TRBJ2-7; no clear D. The CDR3 consists of 11 residues. V was cut by 2 bases and J by 4 bases, with 3 bases left in between. CDR1 and CDR2 (germline): MGHDK, SYGVNS. The CDR3 loop is CASSEDYEQYF. CDR3 sequence (DNA): TGTGCCAGCAGTGAAGATTACGAGCAGTACTTC.

A note on this clone: The same CDR3 can be traced to other DNA sequences in this sample. CDR3 loop: CASSRDSYYGYTF. CDR3 nucleotide sequence: TGTGCCAGCAGCCGGGACAGCTACTATGGCTACACCTTC. V usage is TRBV28 and J usage is TRBJ1-2; TRBD1 matches at 7 bases. This CDR3 region has 13 residues. Trimming took 6 bases from V and 3 from J; bases not matched to a gene: 4. Germline V CDR1 and CDR2: MDHEN, SYDVKM.

The chain couples TRBV11-2 to TRBJ2-7; 8 bases are a match to TRBD2. Germline V gene lookup returns CDR1 SGHAT and CDR2 FQNNGV. The CDR3 loop spans 15 amino acids. V dropped 1 base and J dropped 4; count of bases not matched to a gene: 6. The CDR3 loop is CASSLAGSGDYEQYF. The CDR3 DNA reads as TGTGCCAGCAGCTTAGCCGGTAGCGGGGATTACGAGCAGTACTTC.

The V gene is TRBV2, the J gene TRBJ1-2; maybe TRBD1 (6 bases). The V gene lost 5 bases and the J gene lost 5 bases, with 15 bases spanning the gap. This CDR3 comprises 14 residues. The V gene's germline CDR1 is SNHLY and CDR2 FYNNEI. The CDR3 bases are TGTGCCAGCAGTCTACAGGGAGGAGAGTATGGCTACACCTTC. Translating gives CASSLQGGEYGYTF.

This chain uses TRBV2 with TRBJ1-2; D might be TRBD1 (5 bases). The V gene's germline CDR1 is SNHLY and CDR2 FYNNEI. Trimming pared 6 bases from V and 8 bases from J, leaving 19 bases between. The CDR3 contains 14 residues. CDR3 residues: CASRLTYLGGGYTF. CDR3 coding DNA: TGTGCCAGCAGATTGACCTACCTCGGGGGGGGCTACACCTTC.

With respect to this clone: The sample holds other DNA sequences that translate to the same CDR3. This sequence joins TRBV28 and TRBJ1-4; D unclear. CDR1 is MDHEN and CDR2 is SYDVKM in the germline V gene. The CDR3 loop spans 12 amino acids. V gave up 6 bases and J gave up 8 bases, with 10 bases separating them. The CDR3 DNA follows: TGTGCCAGCAGAGCAGGAGGCGAAAAACTGTTTTTT. Protein sequence: CASRAGGEKLFF.

For this clone: Different DNA sequences within this sample yield the same CDR3. The rearrangement joins TRBV5-1 to TRBJ2-6; TRBD2 agrees at 7 bases. V was clipped by 0 bases and J by 0 bases; unmatched bases: 3. In germline, CDR1 is SGHRS, CDR2 YFSETQ. The CDR3 runs 17 residues. The CDR3 region is CASSLASGTSGANVLTF. CDR3 DNA: TGCGCCAGCAGCTTGGCCAGCGGGACCTCTGGGGCCAACGTCCTGACTTTC.

The V gene is TRBV28, the J gene TRBJ2-7, with 8 bases fitting TRBD1. Germline trimming cut 4 bases from V and 4 bases from J; bases unmatched to any gene: 9. Germline CDR1 is MDHEN and CDR2 is SYDVKM. The CDR3 loop spans 15 amino acids. The CDR3 sequence: CASSSPGQVPYEQYF. CDR3 nucleotide sequence: TGTGCCAGCAGTTCACCGGGACAGGTTCCGTACGAGCAGTACTTC. The entire variable domain, with the rest obtained from reference TRBV28 and TRBJ2-7, is as follows: DVKVTQSSRYLVKRTGEKVFLECVQDMDHENMFWYRQDPGLGLRLIYFSYDVKMKEKGDIPEGYSVSREKKERFSLILESASTNQTSMYLCASSSPGQVPYEQYFGPGTRLTVT.

This chain links TRBV2 with TRBJ2-5; the match to TRBD2 covers 7 bases. Trimming cost V 2 bases and J 7 bases; bases outside gene matches: 7. The CDR3 length is 14 residues. Germline CDR1 reads SNHLY; CDR2 reads FYNNEI. The CDR3 coding sequence is TGTGCCAGCAGTGAACTAGCGGCCGAGGGGACCCAGTACTTC. It codes for CASSELAAEGTQYF.

The CDR3 sequence is CAIRGPLTEKLFF. CDR3 DNA: TGTGCCATCAGAGGACCTCTGACGGAAAAACTGTTTTTT. The chain links TRBV10-3 to TRBJ1-4; no definite D call. The CDR3 totals 13 residues. CDR1 and CDR2 from the germline V gene are ENHRY and SYGVKD. The V end lost 6 bases, the J end lost 8 bases, and 13 bases lay between the germline ends.

This clone was observed a few times. The chain recombines TRBV10-1 with TRBJ2-7; D not certain. The CDR3 length is 15 residues. Germline V gene data show CDR1 as WNHNN and CDR2 as SYGVQD (reference sequence). V shed 4 bases and J shed 3 bases, with 16 bases lying between them. As DNA, the CDR3 is TGCGCCAGCAGTGTCCCAGACTCCAACGGCTACGAGCAGTACTTC. Translating it yields CASSVPDSNGYEQYF.

The rearrangement joins TRBV6-1 to TRBJ2-3; D call uncertain. Germline-derived CDR1 and CDR2 are MNHNS and SASEGT. V shed 6 bases and J shed 3 bases, with 13 bases lying between them. CDR3 length: 14 amino acids. The CDR3 DNA reads as TGTGCCAGCAGCCTAGGGTCTGAGACAGATACGCAGTATTTT. It specifies CASSLGSETDTQYF.

In regard to this clone: One end of the junction fails to match germline, which may point to a read error. The rearrangement joins TRBV2 to TRBJ1-1, with D possibly being TRBD1 (6 bases). Germline V CDR1 and CDR2: SNHLY, FYNNEI. The CDR3 consists of 14 residues. CDR3 nucleotides: TGTGCCAGCGGTGAAGGGGGGGAGAACACTGAAGCTTTCTTT. This encodes CASGEGGENTEAFF.

Only one count was recorded for this clone. The J gene is TRBJ1-1, the V gene TRBV19, with D possibly being TRBD1 (5 bases). Trimming cost V 5 bases and J 10 bases, with 20 bases left between them. Germline V lookup: CDR1 LNHDA, CDR2 SQIVND (reference sequence). This CDR3 contains 14 residues. Written as DNA, the CDR3 is TGTGCCAGTAGTCTTCGACAGCCGAGCGATTCAGCTTTCTTT. Translating it yields CASSLRQPSDSAFF.

V is TRBV2 and J is TRBJ2-1, with D uncertain. There are 11 residues in the CDR3. Germline loops: CDR1 SNHLY, CDR2 FYNNEI. CDR3 protein: CGGSPGNEQFF. The CDR3 DNA is TGTGGGGGATCCCCCGGGAATGAGCAGTTCTTC.

V is TRBV7-3 and J is TRBJ2-3, with 11 nucleotides matching TRBD1. The J segment lost 5 bases and the V segment lost 4 bases, leaving 2 bases of the junction unmatched. CDR3 length equals 14 residues. Germline assignment: CDR1 SGHTA and CDR2 FQGTGA. The CDR3 region is CASSSGTGGDTQYF. In nucleotides, the CDR3 is TGTGCCAGCAGCTCCGGGACAGGGGGAGATACGCAGTATTTT.

The chain employs TRBV28 and TRBJ2-3, with D possibly being TRBD2 (6 bases). Trimming shortened V by 8 bases and J by 2 bases, and 14 bases separated the two germline ends. From germline, CDR1 is MDHEN and CDR2 SYDVKM. The CDR3 contains 14 residues. The CDR3 here is CASLSGLYTDTQYF. The CDR3 DNA reads TGTGCCAGCTTATCGGGACTTTACACAGATACGCAGTATTTT.

This chain uses TRBV28 with TRBJ2-7; D possibly corresponds to TRBD1 (6 bases). Germline V lookup: CDR1 MDHEN, CDR2 SYDVKM. V lost 3 bases to trimming and J lost 0 bases, with 30 bases between them. The length of the CDR3 is 21 residues. CDR3 nucleotides: TGTGCCAGCAGTTTCACTAACTTCCGAGGGGGACGGGATGGAAGCTCCTACGAGCAGTACTTC. This encodes CASSFTNFRGGRDGSSYEQYF.